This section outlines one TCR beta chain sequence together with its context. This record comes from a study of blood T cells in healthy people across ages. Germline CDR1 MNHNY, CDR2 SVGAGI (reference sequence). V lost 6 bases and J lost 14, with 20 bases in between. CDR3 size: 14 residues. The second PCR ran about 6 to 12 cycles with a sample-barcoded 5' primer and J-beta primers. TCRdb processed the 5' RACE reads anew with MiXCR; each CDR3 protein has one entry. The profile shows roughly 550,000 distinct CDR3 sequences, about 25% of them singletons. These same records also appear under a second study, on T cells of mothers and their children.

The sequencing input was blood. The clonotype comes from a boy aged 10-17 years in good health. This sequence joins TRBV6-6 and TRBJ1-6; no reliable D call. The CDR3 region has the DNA TGTGCCAGCAGGGCTCCGGGTTCGATATGGGCCCTCCACTTT. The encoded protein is CASRAPGSIWALHF.